Below, 25 T cell receptor beta chains from the same sample are listed, as sequenced in a study of CD8 T cells in ankylosing spondylitis. TCRdb analysed the 5' RACE reads with MiXCR anew, one entry per CDR3 protein. The sample includes about 170,000 distinct CDR3 sequences, about a sixth of them seen just once. Sequences were obtained from blood, either unsorted or a sorted T cell fraction (not recorded which). The receptors shown here come from a male donor with ankylosing spondylitis or in good health (not recorded which).

This clonotype was seen only a few times. The chain has TRBV7-6 and TRBJ1-2; TRBD1 is a possible D gene (6 bases). Germline lookup yields CDR1 SGHVS and CDR2 FNYEAQ. CDR3 length equals 15 residues. V was clipped by 2 bases and J by 6 bases, with 16 bases between them. The CDR3 DNA sequence: TGTGCCAGCAGCTTATCCGGACAGCGGGGGCATGGCTACACCTTC. Translating it yields CASSLSGQRGHGYTF.

This clonotype appeared many times. The V call is TRBV4-1, the J call TRBJ1-5; maybe TRBD1 (5 bases). Germline values: CDR1 MGHRA, CDR2 YSYEKL. This CDR3 is 15 amino acids long. The V and J ends lost 5 bases and 4 bases respectively, with 15 bases between them. CDR3 residues: CASSSISGSNQPQHF. The CDR3 DNA reads as TGCGCCAGCAGCTCCATTTCAGGGAGTAATCAGCCCCAGCATTTT.

This clonotype was found many times. The V and J genes are TRBV12-3 or TRBV12-4 and TRBJ2-4; the D gene is possibly TRBD1 (5 bases). This CDR3 is 15 amino acids long. Trimming cost V 5 bases and J 9 bases, with 20 bases left between them. CDR3 DNA: TGTGCCAGCAGTCCCCCAGGGCAGAGCGAAGGCATTCAGTACTTC. Encoded protein: CASSPPGQSEGIQYF.

In this sample, this clonotype turned up many times. The chain uses TRBV20-1 and TRBJ2-1; a possible D gene is TRBD2 (6 bases). With 3 bases removed from V and 5 bases from J, the gap between germline ends came to 14 bases. The CDR3 has 14 residues. The V gene's germline CDR1 is DFQATT and CDR2 SNEGSKA (reference sequence). CDR3: CSASIGSKNNEQFF. DNA of the CDR3: TGCAGTGCTAGTATCGGGAGCAAAAACAATGAGCAGTTCTTC.

The V and J genes are TRBV2 and TRBJ1-1; the match to TRBD1 covers 7 bases. The CDR3 contains 15 residues. Losses at the gene ends were 4 bases for V and 6 bases for J; bases not matched to a gene: 11. The germline V gene has CDR1 SNHLY and CDR2 FYNNEI. CDR3: CASSAAGGGNAEAFF. The CDR3 bases are TGTGCCAGCAGTGCGGCAGGAGGGGGCAACGCTGAAGCTTTCTTT.

This chain connects TRBV3-1 to TRBJ2-7, with 11 bases aligning to TRBD2. Germline values: CDR1 LGHDT, CDR2 YNNKEL (reference sequence). The CDR3 has 17 amino acids. The trim removed 2 bases at V and 0 bases at J, leaving 6 bases unmatched. The CDR3: CASSQMASGRISYEQYF. The CDR3 coding sequence is TGTGCCAGCAGCCAAATGGCTAGCGGGAGGATCTCCTACGAGCAGTACTTC.

V usage is TRBV12-3 or TRBV12-4 and J usage is TRBJ1-4; 9 bases line up with TRBD1. J gave up 6 bases and V 9 bases, and 5 bases lay outside the gene matches. The CDR3 is made up of 13 amino acids. CDR3 loop: CASTGGADEKLFF. CDR3 DNA sequence: TGTGCCAGTACAGGGGGCGCAGATGAAAAACTGTTTTTT.

This clonotype was seen at least ten times. CDR3 loop: CASSWGTGSNTGELFF. For the CDR3, the DNA is TGCGCCAGCAGCTGGGGGACAGGGTCGAACACCGGGGAGCTGTTTTTT. This chain connects TRBV5-1 to TRBJ2-2; 9 bases line up with TRBD1. Germline V gene sequence: CDR1 SGHRS, CDR2 YFSETQ. J gave up 0 bases and V 3 bases, and 3 bases lay outside the gene matches. This CDR3 has 16 residues.

This clonotype came up a few times. The rearrangement joins TRBV19 to TRBJ2-1; 7 bases map to TRBD1. The CDR3 has 15 amino acids. The V and J ends lost 5 bases and 2 bases, in that order; junction bases with no gene match: 6. The germline V gene has CDR1 LNHDA and CDR2 SQIVND (reference sequence). In DNA form, the CDR3 reads TGTGCCAGTAGTGGCCGGGACAGAGCCTACAATGAGCAGTTCTTC. This encodes CASSGRDRAYNEQFF. The variable domain in full, with the rest retrieved from reference TRBV19 and TRBJ2-1, is DGGITQSPKYLFRKEGQNVTLSCEQNLNHDAMYWYRQDPGQGLRLIYYSQIVNDFQKGDIAEGYSVSREKKESFPLTVTSAQKNPTAFYLCASSGRDRAYNEQFFGPGTRLTVL.

Only a few counts were recorded for this clonotype. The rearrangement joins TRBV24-1 to TRBJ2-3, with D possibly matching TRBD1 (6 bases). The V gene's germline CDR1 is KGHDR and CDR2 SFDVKD. V lost 4 bases to trimming and J lost 4 bases, with 14 bases between them. This CDR3 region has 15 residues. In nucleotides, the CDR3 is TGTGCCACCAGTGACGGACAGAGCTTAGCAGATACGCAGTATTTT. Amino acid sequence: CATSDGQSLADTQYF.

This clonotype was observed many times. V is TRBV20-1 and J is TRBJ2-5; D call uncertain. Germline V gene sequence: CDR1 DFQATT, CDR2 SNEGSKA (reference sequence). V was pared by 2 bases and J by 0 bases, with 16 bases between. This CDR3 is built from 16 residues. CDR3 protein: CSARSPVLENQETQYF. In nucleotides, the CDR3 is TGCAGTGCTAGATCCCCTGTGTTGGAAAACCAAGAGACCCAGTACTTC.

This clonotype appeared a few times. The chain carries TRBV27 and TRBJ1-1; D unresolved. The CDR3 consists of 13 residues. CDR1 is MNHEY and CDR2 is SMNVEV in the germline V gene (reference sequence). Trimming left V 6 bases short and J 6 bases short, with 14 bases between. Here the CDR3 reads CASRPSRAAEAFF. DNA of the CDR3: TGTGCCAGCAGACCTAGCCGGGCCGCTGAAGCTTTCTTT.

The chain is built from TRBV5-1 and TRBJ2-1, with TRBD2 matching over 7 bases. The CDR3 is made up of 18 amino acids. Germline-derived CDR1 and CDR2 are SGHRS and YFSETQ. Trimming at V came to 1 base and at J to 0 bases, leaving 10 bases not matched to a gene. CDR3: CASSLFGAGRSSYNEQFF. The DNA of the CDR3 is TGCGCCAGCAGCTTGTTTGGCGCCGGGAGGAGCTCCTACAATGAGCAGTTCTTC. Combining the CDR3 with reference TRBV5-1 and TRBJ2-1 gives the whole variable domain KAGVTQTPRYLIKTRGQQVTLSCSPISGHRSVSWYQQTPGQGLQFLFEYFSETQRNKGNFPGRFSGRQFSNSRSEMNVSTLELGDSALYLCASSLFGAGRSSYNEQFFGPGTRLTVL.

This clonotype turned up a few times. This rearrangement joins TRBV20-1 to TRBJ2-7; 9 bases match TRBD2. Germline V gives CDR1 DFQATT, CDR2 SNEGSKA (reference sequence). The ends lost 6 bases at V and 5 bases at J; junction bases unmatched: 8. CDR3 length: 13 amino acids. CDR3 coding DNA: TGCAGTGCCGCTAGCGGGATACTTCACGAGCAGTACTTC. This translates into CSAASGILHEQYF.

This clonotype appeared many times. The genes are TRBV20-1 and TRBJ1-1; the D is unclear. Germline V lookup: CDR1 DFQATT, CDR2 SNEGSKA (reference sequence). The CDR3 runs 14 residues. Trimming pared 1 base from V and 2 bases from J, leaving 11 bases between. CDR3 nucleotides: TGCAGTGCTAGAGGGGTACGCCGCAACACTGAAGCTTTCTTT. Amino acids: CSARGVRRNTEAFF.

Many counts were recorded for this clonotype. This chain joins TRBV29-1 and TRBJ1-4, with D perhaps matching TRBD1 (5 bases). V was cut by 2 bases and J by 9 bases, with 7 bases left in between. Germline V CDR1 and CDR2: SQVTM, ANQGSEA. This CDR3 comprises 11 residues. The CDR3 region has the DNA TGCAGCGTTGAACAGGGTAAAAAACTGTTTTTT. It encodes CSVEQGKKLFF.

This clonotype was seen at least ten times. The chain combines TRBV2 with TRBJ1-5; the D gene is possibly TRBD1 (6 bases). V lost 6 bases to trimming and J lost 7 bases, with 13 bases between them. Germline lookup yields CDR1 SNHLY and CDR2 FYNNEI. The length of the CDR3 is 13 residues. In DNA form, the CDR3 reads TGTGCCAGCAGCGGACAGCCCCGGCAGCCCCAGCATTTT. Protein sequence: CASSGQPRQPQHF.

This clonotype has at least ten counts. The gene calls are TRBV6-2 or TRBV6-3 and TRBJ2-7; D unclear. This CDR3 spans 12 amino acids. V lost 2 bases to trimming and J lost 9 bases, with 11 bases between them. Germline values: CDR1 MNHEY, CDR2 SVGEGT. In DNA, the CDR3 is TGTGCCAGCAGTTACGCACTCAAGGGGCAGTACTTC. The encoded protein is CASSYALKGQYF.

This clonotype has more than one count but fewer than ten. The chain carries TRBV5-1 and TRBJ1-6; 8 nucleotides agree with TRBD1. Germline V gives CDR1 SGHRS, CDR2 YFSETQ. The V and J ends lost 4 bases and 5 bases, in that order; junction bases with no gene match: 2. This CDR3 has 14 amino acids. The CDR3 region is CASSQGQDNSPLHF. The CDR3 DNA is TGCGCCAGCAGCCAGGGACAGGATAATTCACCCCTCCACTTT.

This clonotype showed up many times. V usage is TRBV29-1 and J usage is TRBJ2-7, with TRBD2 matching 12 bases. The germline V gene encodes CDR1 SQVTM and CDR2 ANQGSEA. The CDR3 is made up of 14 amino acids. Trimming cost V 7 bases and J 3 bases; bases outside gene matches: 7. The CDR3 region is CSASPGLAGYEQYF. CDR3 in DNA: TGCAGCGCTTCGCCGGGACTAGCGGGCTACGAGCAGTACTTC.

V is TRBV6-5 and J is TRBJ2-5, with 10 nucleotides matching TRBD2. The CDR3 covers 14 residues. The germline CDR1 and CDR2 sequences are MNHEY and SVGAGI. V trimming: 6 bases; J trimming: 5 bases; junction bases outside the gene matches: 6. CDR3 in amino acids: CASSPSGSRETQYF. The CDR3 region has the DNA TGTGCCAGCAGCCCTAGCGGGAGCAGGGAGACCCAGTACTTC.

V and J are TRBV28 and TRBJ2-7; TRBD2 agrees at 12 bases. The CDR3 is 16 amino acids. V trimming: 6 bases; J trimming: 2 bases; junction bases outside the gene matches: 8. Germline V gene sequence: CDR1 MDHEN, CDR2 SYDVKM. CDR3 protein: CASSLLRLAGAYEQYF. CDR3 sequence (DNA): TGTGCCAGCAGCCTCCTGAGACTAGCGGGAGCCTACGAGCAGTACTTC.

The chain recombines TRBV7-6 with TRBJ2-2; tentatively, D is TRBD1 (6 bases). Germline values: CDR1 SGHVS, CDR2 FNYEAQ. CDR3 length: 16 residues. Trimming removed 0 bases at V and 1 base at J, with 9 bases between. CDR3 sequence reads: CASSLAGTKNTGELFF. CDR3 DNA sequence: TGTGCCAGCAGCTTAGCTGGGACAAAGAACACCGGGGAGCTGTTTTTT.

This clonotype was seen at least ten times. The chain couples TRBV5-1 to TRBJ2-7; 9 bases are shared with TRBD1. The CDR3 sequence is 15 residues long. The germline V gene has CDR1 SGHRS and CDR2 YFSETQ. V lost 4 bases, J lost 4 bases, and 9 bases stayed unmatched. Written as DNA, the CDR3 is TGCGCCAGCAGCACCGACAGGGGGTTAGGGTACGAGCAGTACTTC. Translation: CASSTDRGLGYEQYF.

This clonotype was observed at least ten times. This chain links TRBV15 with TRBJ2-1; the D gene is possibly TRBD1 (5 bases). There are 13 residues in the CDR3. Germline CDR1 LNHNV, CDR2 YYDKDF (reference sequence). V was pared by 0 bases and J by 15 bases, with 15 bases between. CDR3 residues: CATSRDIKGSRFF. As DNA, the CDR3 is TGTGCCACCAGCAGAGATATTAAGGGGTCTCGGTTCTTC.